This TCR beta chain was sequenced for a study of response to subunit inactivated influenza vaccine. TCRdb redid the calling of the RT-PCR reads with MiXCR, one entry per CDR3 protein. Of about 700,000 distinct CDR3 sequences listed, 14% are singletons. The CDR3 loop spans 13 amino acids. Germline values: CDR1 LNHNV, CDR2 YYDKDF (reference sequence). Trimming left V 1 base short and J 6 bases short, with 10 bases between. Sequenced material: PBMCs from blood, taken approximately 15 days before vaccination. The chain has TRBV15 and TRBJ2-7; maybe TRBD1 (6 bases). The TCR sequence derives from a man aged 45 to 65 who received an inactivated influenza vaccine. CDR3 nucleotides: TGTGCCACCAGCAGAGGACAGGTCTCCGAGCAGTACTTC. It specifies CATSRGQVSEQYF. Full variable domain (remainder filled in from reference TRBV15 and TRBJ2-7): DAMVIQNPRYQVTQFGKPVTLSCSQTLNHNVMYWYQQKSSQAPKLLFHYYDKDFNNEADTPDNFQSRRPNTSFCFLDIRSPGLGDTAMYLCATSRGQVSEQYFGPGTRLTVT.